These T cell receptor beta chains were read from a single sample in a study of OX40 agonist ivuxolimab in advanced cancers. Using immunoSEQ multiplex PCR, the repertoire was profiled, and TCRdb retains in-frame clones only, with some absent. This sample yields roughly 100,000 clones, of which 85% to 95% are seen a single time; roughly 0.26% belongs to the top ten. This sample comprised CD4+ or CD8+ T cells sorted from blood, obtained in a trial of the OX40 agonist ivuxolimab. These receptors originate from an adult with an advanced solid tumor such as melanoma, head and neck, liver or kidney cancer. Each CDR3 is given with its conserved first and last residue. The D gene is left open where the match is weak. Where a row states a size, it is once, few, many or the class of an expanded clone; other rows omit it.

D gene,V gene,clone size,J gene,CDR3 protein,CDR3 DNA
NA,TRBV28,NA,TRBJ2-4,CASSLVTEGDIQYF,TGTGCCAGCAGTTTGGTGACAGAAGGGGACATTCAGTACTTC
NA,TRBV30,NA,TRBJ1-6,CAWVFRESYNSPLHF,TGTGCCTGGGTCTTCAGGGAGTCCTATAATTCACCCCTCCACTTT
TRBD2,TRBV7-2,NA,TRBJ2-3,CASSLLRGGPDTQYF,TGTGCCAGCAGCTTATTGCGGGGGGGCCCCGATACGCAGTATTTT
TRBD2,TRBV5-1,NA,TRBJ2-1,CASSKSGTRDEQFF,TGCGCCAGCAGCAAGAGCGGGACGAGGGATGAGCAGTTCTTC
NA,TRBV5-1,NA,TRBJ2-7,CASSLGGESEQYF,TGCGCCAGCAGCTTGGGCGGGGAGAGCGAGCAGTACTTC
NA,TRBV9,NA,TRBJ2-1,CASSRGQQSSYNEQFF,TGTGCCAGCAGCAGAGGACAGCAGAGCTCCTACAATGAGCAGTTCTTC
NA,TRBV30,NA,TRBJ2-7,CAWSRGEQYF,TGTGCCTGGAGTAGGGGCGAGCAGTACTTC
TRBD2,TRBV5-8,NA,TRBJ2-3,CASSLPLAGGRGDTQYF,TGTGCCAGCAGCTTGCCGCTAGCGGGGGGACGGGGAGATACGCAGTATTTT
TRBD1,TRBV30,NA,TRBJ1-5,CAWSTGVLVNQPQHF,TGTGCCTGGAGCACAGGGGTATTGGTCAATCAGCCCCAGCATTTT
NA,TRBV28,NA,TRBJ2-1,CASSLLAGYNEQFF,TGTGCCAGCAGTTTACTGGCGGGATACAATGAGCAGTTCTTC
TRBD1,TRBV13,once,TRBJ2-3,CASSFDRVADTQYF,TGTGCCAGCAGCTTCGACAGGGTAGCAGATACGCAGTATTTT
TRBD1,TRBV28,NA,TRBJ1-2,CASGKGQGARGYTF,TGTGCCAGCGGCAAGGGACAGGGGGCTCGGGGCTACACCTTC
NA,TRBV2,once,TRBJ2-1,CASSSHYNELFF,TGTGCCAGCAGCTCCCACTACAATGAGCTGTTCTTC
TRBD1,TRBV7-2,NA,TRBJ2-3,CASSLTGGTDTQYF,TGTGCCAGCAGCTTAACAGGGGGCACAGATACGCAGTATTTT
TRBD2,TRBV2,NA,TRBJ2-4,CASSERASGSVKNIQYF,TGTGCCAGCAGTGAAAGGGCTAGCGGGAGTGTCAAAAACATTCAGTACTTC
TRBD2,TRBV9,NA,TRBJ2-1,CASSLTPTSGGADEQFF,TGTGCCAGCAGCCTTACCCCGACTAGCGGGGGGGCGGATGAGCAGTTCTTC
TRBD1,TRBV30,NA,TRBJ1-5,CAWSTGGDQPQHF,TGTGCCTGGAGTACAGGGGGCGATCAGCCCCAGCATTTT
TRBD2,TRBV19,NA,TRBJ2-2,CASRGTSVTGELFF,TGTGCCAGTAGAGGGACTAGCGTGACCGGGGAGCTGTTTTTT
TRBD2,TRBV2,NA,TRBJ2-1,CASHGLAGVVEQFF,TGTGCCAGCCATGGACTAGCGGGAGTAGTTGAGCAGTTCTTC
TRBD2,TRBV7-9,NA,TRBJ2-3,CASSNELLAGSTDTQYF,TGTGCCAGCAGCAACGAGCTACTAGCGGGGAGCACAGATACGCAGTATTTT
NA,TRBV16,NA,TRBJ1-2,CASSQNTELEGYTF,TGTGCCAGCAGCCAAAACACAGAGCTCGAGGGCTACACCTTC
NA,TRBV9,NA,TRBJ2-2,CASSVLSFRGGYTGELFF,TGTGCCAGCAGCGTCTTGTCCTTCCGCGGGGGCTACACCGGGGAGCTGTTTTTT
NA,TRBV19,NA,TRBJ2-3,CASSTRWGATTDTQYF,TGTGCCAGTAGTACCCGATGGGGGGCAACCACAGATACGCAGTATTTT